This T cell receptor beta chain was documented in a study of shared clonotypes between healthy human individuals. V was cut by 3 bases and J by 9 bases, with 12 bases left in between. The CDR3 runs to 13 residues. CDR1 is SGHTA and CDR2 is FQGNSA in the germline V gene. The repertoire was sequenced with immunoSEQ multiplex PCR; TCRdb's copy has only in-frame clones and lacks some. The sample lists around 1.6 million clones; nearly 99% were seen once. The sequence came from a young man in good health. The specimen was naive CD4+ T cells sorted from blood. Subset described: CD45RA+ positively selected. The chain has TRBV7-2 and TRBJ2-1; D may be TRBD2 (7 bases). The DNA for the CDR3 is TGTGCCAGCAGCTTCCGGGGGGCGGGTGAGCAGTTCTTC. It codes for CASSFRGAGEQFF.